The next 28 T cell receptor beta chains were all read from a single sample in a study of T cells in localized non-small cell lung cancer (dated by TCRdb to 2018 to 2020). The library was obtained by the immunoSEQ multiplex PCR assay. As stored in TCRdb, this immuneACCESS dataset retains in-frame rearrangements with V and J assigned. A fraction of the clones does not appear; measured against another copy, unresolved V genes explain less than half of the discrepancy, and the remainder lacks a known reason. Counted in this sample were under 75,000 clones; around 85% of them appeared once. Clones ranked in the top ten supply 21% of the sample. Sequencing was performed on peripheral blood, taken before any cancer treatment. These receptors were collected from a male donor aged 60 or over with stage III squamous cell lung carcinoma.

The J gene is TRBJ2-2, the V gene TRBV28; TRBD1 or TRBD2 may be the D gene (6 bases each). Germline V CDR1 and CDR2: MDHEN, SYDVKM. CDR3 length equals 15 residues. The V end was cut by 7 bases, the J end by 7 bases, with 19 bases between. The CDR3 DNA reads TGTGCCAGCACCCCTCCAACAGGGAGGAACGGGGAGCTGTTTTTT. The encoded protein is CASTPPTGRNGELFF. The entire variable domain, with the rest obtained from reference TRBV28 and TRBJ2-2, is as follows: DVKVTQSSRYLVKRTGEKVFLECVQDMDHENMFWYRQDPGLGLRLIYFSYDVKMKEKGDIPEGYSVSREKKERFSLILESASTNQTSMYLCASTPPTGRNGELFFGEGSRLTVL.

This chain uses TRBV28 with TRBJ2-5; 7 nucleotides match TRBD1. CDR1 is MDHEN, CDR2 SYDVKM, per germline. V was clipped by 5 bases and J by 5 bases; unmatched bases: 8. The CDR3 is 14 amino acids. The CDR3 loop reads CASSPPGQVETQYF. The CDR3 nucleotides are TGTGCCAGCAGTCCTCCCGGACAGGTTGAGACCCAGTACTTC. Full variable domain (remainder filled in from reference TRBV28 and TRBJ2-5): DVKVTQSSRYLVKRTGEKVFLECVQDMDHENMFWYRQDPGLGLRLIYFSYDVKMKEKGDIPEGYSVSREKKERFSLILESASTNQTSMYLCASSPPGQVETQYFGPGTRLLVL.

The J gene is TRBJ2-7, the V gene TRBV9, with 9 positions matching TRBD2. The CDR3 is made up of 15 amino acids. Trimming took 3 bases from V and 4 from J; bases not matched to a gene: 8. Per the germline V gene, CDR1 is SGDLS and CDR2 is YYNGEE. The CDR3 protein is CASSGGAGGRYEQYF. The CDR3 bases are TGTGCCAGCAGCGGTGGAGCGGGGGGAAGGTACGAGCAGTACTTC.

The gene calls are TRBV6-5 and TRBJ2-2, with TRBD1 matching over 9 bases. Germline V gives CDR1 MNHEY, CDR2 SVGAGI. Trimming cost V 7 bases and J 9 bases; bases outside gene matches: 9. The CDR3 has 14 residues. CDR3 protein: CASNGDRGDRELFF. The DNA of the CDR3 is TGTGCCAGCAACGGAGACAGGGGGGACCGGGAGCTGTTTTTT.

CDR3 DNA: TGCGCCAGCAGTGGCCGCTACAATGAGCAGTTCTTC. This codes for CASSGRYNEQFF. This chain connects TRBV10-2 to TRBJ2-1, with D unresolved. The CDR3 is 12 amino acids. V was trimmed by 4 bases and J by 3 bases, leaving 4 bases between them. Germline V gene data show CDR1 as WSHSY and CDR2 as SAAADI.

The gene calls are TRBV7-2 and TRBJ1-1; weak D call: TRBD1 (5 bases). The CDR3 runs to 13 residues. With 6 bases removed from V and 1 base from J, the gap between germline ends came to 9 bases. Germline CDR1 SGHTA, CDR2 FQGNSA. The CDR3 DNA is TGTGCCAGCAGACAGACAGCGAACACTGAAGCTTTCTTT. The encoded protein is CASRQTANTEAFF.

This clone was picked up one time. The chain uses TRBV10-3 and TRBJ2-5; 13 positions agree with TRBD2. This CDR3 is built from 17 residues. From germline, CDR1 is ENHRY and CDR2 SYGVKD. The J segment lost 5 bases and the V segment lost 0 bases, leaving 6 bases of the junction unmatched. The CDR3 nucleotides read TGTGCCATCAGTGAGTCGAAGCAGACTAGCGGGGGGGAGACCCAGTACTTC. Its protein product is CAISESKQTSGGETQYF.

The rearrangement uses TRBV6-1 and TRBJ1-5; D unresolved. This CDR3 has 14 residues. Trimming left V 2 bases short and J 5 bases short, with 10 bases between. Germline lookup yields CDR1 MNHNS and CDR2 SASEGT. CDR3 coding DNA: TGTGCCAGCAGTGAATCAGGACCAGATCAGCCCCAGCATTTT. It is translated as CASSESGPDQPQHF.

About this clone: The germline gene is not matched at one end of the junction; a read error may be the cause. The rearrangement joins TRBV4-1 to TRBJ2-5; 7 nucleotides agree with TRBD1. Per the germline V gene, CDR1 is MGHRA and CDR2 is YSYEKL. CDR3 length: 14 amino acids. The CDR3 DNA reads TGCGCCAGCAGCTTCCGACAGGGTCAAGAGGCCCAGTACTTC. This sequence encodes CASSFRQGQEAQYF.

The chain links TRBV6-5 to TRBJ1-6; D gene uncertain. The CDR3 spans 15 residues. V gave up 2 bases and J gave up 7 bases, with 12 bases separating them. CDR1 is MNHEY, CDR2 SVGAGI, per germline. The CDR3 reads CASSYGRPTNSPLHF. The DNA of the CDR3 is TGTGCCAGCAGTTACGGGAGGCCAACAAATTCACCCCTCCACTTT.

This chain links TRBV7-3 with TRBJ1-3; the match to TRBD1 covers 7 bases. This CDR3 has 15 residues. The J segment lost 2 bases and the V segment lost 4 bases, leaving 5 bases of the junction unmatched. CDR1 is SGHTA and CDR2 is FQGTGA in the germline V gene. The CDR3 bases are TGTGCCAGCAGCTCTTCAGGGGGGACTGGAAACACCATATATTTT. It codes for CASSSSGGTGNTIYF.

V is TRBV4-2 and J is TRBJ1-1; no firm D call. Germline CDR1 is LGHNA and CDR2 is YNFKEQ. CDR3 length: 14 amino acids. Trimming shortened V by 5 bases and J by 0 bases, and 10 bases separated the two germline ends. CDR3 residues: CASSLSGVNTEAFF. The DNA of the CDR3 is TGTGCCAGCAGCTTGAGCGGAGTGAACACTGAAGCTTTCTTT.

The rearrangement links TRBV6-6 to TRBJ2-3; 7 bases are shared with TRBD2. The V gene end was trimmed by 4 bases and the J gene end by 3 bases; junction bases not matched to a gene: 4. The CDR3 spans 14 residues. The germline V gene encodes CDR1 MNHNY and CDR2 SVGAGI (reference sequence). The chain's CDR3 is CASSFTSATDTQYF. The DNA for the CDR3 is TGTGCCAGCAGTTTCACTAGCGCGACAGATACGCAGTATTTT.

The CDR3 reads CASSPLTPEAFF. CDR3 DNA: TGTGCCAGCAGCCCCCTCACTCCTGAAGCTTTCTTT. This chain uses TRBV7-9 with TRBJ1-1, with D unresolved. Deletions cut 5 bases from V and 6 bases from J, with 10 bases between. This CDR3 is 12 amino acids long. The V gene's germline CDR1 is SEHNR and CDR2 FQNEAQ (reference sequence).

This chain uses TRBV6-6 with TRBJ1-2; maybe TRBD1 (6 bases). In germline, CDR1 is MNHNY, CDR2 SVGAGI (reference sequence). V was pared by 6 bases and J by 4 bases, with 18 bases between. CDR3 size: 15 residues. The CDR3 DNA is TGTGCCAGCAGCTCGTCCCCGACAGGAGGCTATGGCTACACCTTC. Its protein product is CASSSSPTGGYGYTF.

For the CDR3, the DNA is TGTGCCAGCCTTGGGGGAACACGGGATACGCAGTATTTT. Protein: CASLGGTRDTQYF. This rearrangement joins TRBV7-9 to TRBJ2-3; D is tentatively TRBD1 or TRBD2 (5 bases each). Trimming left V 8 bases short and J 6 bases short, with 15 bases between. This CDR3 spans 13 amino acids. The germline CDR1 and CDR2 sequences are SEHNR and FQNEAQ (reference sequence). The full variable domain, its missing parts supplied by reference TRBV7-9 and TRBJ2-3, is DTGVSQNPRHKITKRGQNVTFRCDPISEHNRLYWYRQTLGQGPEFLTYFQNEAQLEKSRLLSDRFSAERPKGSFSTLEIQRTEQGDSAMYLCASLGGTRDTQYFGPGTRLTVL.

The DNA for the CDR3 is TGCGCCAGCACCCCTCTGAAGGTCAGCTCCTACGAGCAGTACTTC. It codes for CASTPLKVSSYEQYF. J is TRBJ2-7 and V is TRBV10-2, with unresolved D. The germline V and J ends were trimmed by 7 bases and 0 bases, with 16 bases remaining between them. Looked up from germline, CDR1 is WSHSY and CDR2 is SAAADI. This CDR3 is 15 amino acids long.

The J gene is TRBJ2-7, the V gene TRBV6-1; maybe TRBD1 (6 bases). The V gene lost 7 bases and the J gene lost 0 bases, with 10 bases spanning the gap. The CDR3 is 13 residues long. CDR1 is MNHNS, CDR2 SASEGT, per germline. The CDR3 region is CASTRDNSYEQYV. The CDR3 region has the DNA TGTGCCAGCACCCGGGACAACTCCTACGAGCAGTACGTC.

This clone was seen ten or more times. The chain joins TRBV7-6 to TRBJ1-1, with D possibly matching TRBD1 (5 bases). With 4 bases removed from V and 7 bases from J, the gap between germline ends came to 13 bases. The CDR3 extends over 13 amino acids. Per germline, CDR1 SGHVS and CDR2 FNYEAQ. CDR3 protein: CASSSSRQSEAFF. For the CDR3, the DNA is TGTGCCAGCAGCTCCAGTAGACAGAGTGAAGCTTTCTTT.

J is TRBJ1-2 and V is TRBV2; a possible D gene is TRBD1 (6 bases). Germline loops: CDR1 SNHLY, CDR2 FYNNEI. V lost 4 bases and J lost 0, with 9 bases in between. This CDR3 has 14 residues. CDR3 loop: CASSVRGPNYGYTF. CDR3 nucleotides: TGTGCCAGCAGTGTCCGGGGGCCTAACTATGGCTACACCTTC.

This clone showed up just once. The V and J genes are TRBV7-9 and TRBJ2-5; no clear D gene. V was cut by 1 base and J by 2 bases, with 8 bases left in between. Germline V gene sequence: CDR1 SEHNR, CDR2 FQNEAQ (reference sequence). The CDR3 has 14 residues. As DNA, the CDR3 is TGTGCCAGCAGCTTAGTAGCACAACAAGAGACCCAGTACTTC. Residues: CASSLVAQQETQYF.

The chain couples TRBV28 to TRBJ1-5; tentative D call: TRBD1 (5 bases). Germline CDR1 reads MDHEN; CDR2 reads SYDVKM. This CDR3 has 15 amino acids. Trimming shortened V by 5 bases and J by 2 bases, and 13 bases separated the two germline ends. The DNA of the CDR3 is TGTGCCAGCAGTAGACGGGGCTCTGGCAATCAGCCCCAGCATTTT. Protein: CASSRRGSGNQPQHF.

This clone was counted between two and nine times. The chain employs TRBV25-1 and TRBJ1-5; D is ambiguous. This CDR3 spans 13 amino acids. Germline values: CDR1 MGHDK, CDR2 SYGVNS. V lost 2 bases and J 7 bases, leaving 9 bases between the germline ends. The CDR3 DNA reads TGTGCCAGCAGTGAAGTTGGAGGGCAGCCCCAGCATTTT. Translation gives CASSEVGGQPQHF.

The chain uses TRBV19 and TRBJ2-1; D is possibly TRBD1 or TRBD2 (5 bases each). The CDR3 sequence is 15 residues long. CDR1 is LNHDA and CDR2 is SQIVND in the germline V gene (reference sequence). V lost 7 bases to trimming and J lost 7 bases, with 20 bases between them. The CDR3 sequence: CASNLAGWGNNEQFF. The CDR3 nucleotides read TGTGCCAGTAACTTAGCAGGGTGGGGGAATAATGAGCAGTTCTTC.

This clone came up a few times. The chain links TRBV19 to TRBJ2-3; the D is unclear. Germline CDR1 and CDR2: LNHDA and SQIVND (reference sequence). The CDR3 has 14 residues. Trimming cost V 5 bases and J 1 base, with 10 bases left between them. The CDR3 region has the DNA TGTGCCAGTAGTGCCCCGTCGGGCACAGATACGCAGTATTTT. Encoded protein: CASSAPSGTDTQYF.

The chain is built from TRBV6-6 and TRBJ1-5, with 9 nucleotides matching TRBD1. The CDR3 sequence is 14 residues long. The germline CDR1 and CDR2 sequences are MNHNY and SVGAGI (reference sequence). The J segment lost 5 bases and the V segment lost 5 bases, leaving 4 bases of the junction unmatched. The CDR3 nucleotides are TGTGCCAGCAGTAGAGGACAGGGGTATCAGCCCCAGCATTTT. Protein product: CASSRGQGYQPQHF.

The sample holds one count of this clone. The chain employs TRBV11-2 and TRBJ1-1; D may be TRBD1 (6 bases). The CDR3 runs 14 residues. CDR1 and CDR2 from the germline V gene are SGHAT and FQNNGV. Trimming cost V 0 bases and J 10 bases, with 15 bases left between them. CDR3 DNA sequence: TGTGCCAGCAGCTTAGAAGGACAGACCGCCTTAGCTTTCTTT. Its protein is CASSLEGQTALAFF.

The chain links TRBV19 to TRBJ1-5, with a possible D match to TRBD1 (6 bases). Germline V gene lookup returns CDR1 LNHDA and CDR2 SQIVND (reference sequence). V lost 7 bases, J lost 2 bases, and 12 bases lay in between. The CDR3 extends over 14 amino acids. The CDR3 protein is CASTGGGGNQPQHF. The CDR3 coding sequence is TGTGCCAGTACCGGAGGGGGGGGCAATCAGCCCCAGCATTTT.